A single sample is the source of the 6 T cell receptor beta chains below, sequenced in a study of neurological immune-mediated disorders. A single record per CDR3 protein comes from TCRdb applying MiXCR to the 5' RACE reads. Among about 38,000 distinct CDR3 sequences listed, roughly 4.8% were seen once. Sequenced: CD4+ T cells from blood. These receptors came from a man between 18 and 29 years old in good health.

This clonotype was observed many times. This chain uses TRBV20-1 with TRBJ2-3; D gene uncertain. Germline assignment: CDR1 DFQATT and CDR2 SNEGSKA (reference sequence). This CDR3 comprises 14 residues. The V end lost 6 bases, the J end lost 4 bases, and 17 bases lay between the germline ends. The CDR3 loop is CSATPVTRSDTQYF. The CDR3 DNA reads TGCAGTGCAACTCCCGTCACTCGGTCAGATACGCAGTATTTT.

This clonotype was counted many times. The V and J genes are TRBV7-2 and TRBJ1-5; D gene ambiguous. This CDR3 comprises 15 residues. In germline, CDR1 is SGHTA, CDR2 FQGNSA. Trimming cost V 1 base and J 0 bases, with 7 bases left between them. CDR3 amino acids: CASSLGLYSNQPQHF. CDR3 DNA: TGTGCCAGCAGCTTAGGCCTGTATAGCAATCAGCCCCAGCATTTT.

This clonotype was counted ten times or more. The chain uses TRBV10-3 and TRBJ1-4, with 8 bases that match TRBD1. The germline CDR1 and CDR2 sequences are ENHRY and SYGVKD. The CDR3 extends over 15 amino acids. The V gene end was trimmed by 10 bases and the J gene end by 8 bases; junction bases not matched to a gene: 15. CDR3 protein: CATAISGGMGEKLFF. CDR3 nucleotide sequence: TGTGCCACCGCCATTTCAGGGGGCATGGGAGAAAAACTGTTTTTT.

This clonotype was observed many times. V usage is TRBV5-4 and J usage is TRBJ1-3, with D tentatively TRBD1 (5 bases). Germline values: CDR1 SGHNT, CDR2 YYREEE (reference sequence). V lost 1 base, J lost 3 bases, and 14 bases lay in between. This CDR3 region has 16 residues. In nucleotides, the CDR3 is TGTGCCAGCAGCTTGCGTGGGACCGAGAGTGGAAACACCATATATTTT. Translating it yields CASSLRGTESGNTIYF. The full variable domain, rest sourced from reference TRBV5-4 and TRBJ1-3, is ETGVTQSPTHLIKTRGQQVTLRCSSQSGHNTVSWYQQALGQGPQFIFQYYREEENGRGNFPPRFSGLQFPNYSSELNVNALELDDSALYLCASSLRGTESGNTIYFGEGSWLTVV.

This clonotype occurred many times. V gene TRBV12-3 or TRBV12-4 combines with J gene TRBJ2-7, with 8 nucleotides matching TRBD2. Trimming removed 6 bases from V and 6 bases from J; junction bases left unmatched: 4. The CDR3 extends over 12 amino acids. The CDR3 DNA reads as TGTGCCAGCAGCCGGGGGGGGCCCGAGCAGTACTTC. Translating it yields CASSRGGPEQYF.

In its sample, this clonotype was seen many times. The chain carries TRBV10-3 and TRBJ2-2; 7 bases fit TRBD2. Trimming cost V 8 bases and J 0 bases; bases outside gene matches: 0. Per germline, CDR1 ENHRY and CDR2 SYGVKD. CDR3 length: 13 amino acids. The CDR3 here is CAIGGANTGELFF. The CDR3 bases are TGTGCCATCGGGGGGGCGAACACCGGGGAGCTGTTTTTT.